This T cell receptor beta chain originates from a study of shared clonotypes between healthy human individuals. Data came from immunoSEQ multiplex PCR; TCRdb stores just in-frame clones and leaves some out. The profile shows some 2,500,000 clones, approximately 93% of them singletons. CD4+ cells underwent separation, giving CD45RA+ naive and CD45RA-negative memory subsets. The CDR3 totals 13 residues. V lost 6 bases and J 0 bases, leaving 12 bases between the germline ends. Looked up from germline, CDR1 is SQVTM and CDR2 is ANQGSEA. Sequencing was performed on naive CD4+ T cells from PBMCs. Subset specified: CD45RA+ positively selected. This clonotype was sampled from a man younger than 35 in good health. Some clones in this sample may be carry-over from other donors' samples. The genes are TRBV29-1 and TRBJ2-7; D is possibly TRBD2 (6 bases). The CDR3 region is CSVGTLSSYEQYF. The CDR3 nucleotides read TGCAGCGTGGGGACTCTTAGCTCCTACGAGCAGTACTTC.